This record looks at one TCR beta chain sequence and its context. Its antigen is unknown. Base qualities were left out, and no much larger clone turns up one base away. The specimens were post-treatment primary, local recurrence and metastasis tumors obtained from patients with a poor prognosis. TCR beta chain CDR3 regions were immunosequenced with the ImmunoSEQ Assay (Adaptive Biotechnologies). For the original study's pipeline: TCRB rearrangements, read counts, read proportions and gene usage were exported through the ImmunoSEQ Analyzer platform. T-cell clonality was calculated from productive rearrangements as 1 minus Pielou's evenness. In the clonal space homeostasis analysis, clonotypes were sorted into rare, small, medium, large or hyperexpanded (0.01 to 1 of the repertoire) bins. TCR productive clonality was compared across immune clusters C1, C2 and C3 using the Wilcoxon rank sum test. Sourced from immuneACCESS, this table was stored by TCRdb with only in-frame sequences that have V and J called. A share of the clones is absent; for the studies checked, an unresolved V gene accounts for under half, and the remainder has no known explanation. The V and J calls and clone size were taken over from that table, and D and trimming were inferred from the DNA. In this sample the table shows about 6,200 clones, 65% to 80% of which occur a single time. About 15% of the sample is held by the ten biggest clonotypes.

From cysteine to phenylalanine, the CDR3 is 15 amino acids long. Only CDR3 DNA is held: 45 bases, read in frame from base 1. As encoded in the germline V gene (reference sequence), CDR1 is SGHKS while CDR2 is YYEKEE. Relative to germline, V is missing 4 bases and J is missing 1 base, with 8 bases of the junction outside any gene match. The record originates from a study of the immune and genomic landscape of osteosarcoma (TCRdb year 2020). Regarding the complete study: A total of around 47 pediatric and adult patients with high-grade osteosarcoma made up the overall cohort, and the median age at diagnosis was around 30 years (range about 5-85). To define immunogenic potential, the study profiled osteosarcoma specimens using whole genome, RNA and T-cell receptor sequencing, along with immunohistochemistry and reverse phase protein arrays. The cohort was enriched for poor-risk disease, as unfavorable pathologic response to standard therapy was shown in more than 71% of the cohort and around 67% of the cohort were deceased. The study aimed to explain the limited clinical activity of immune checkpoint inhibitors in osteosarcoma. Three patients contributed a couple of samples from the same tumor site. To characterize the osteosarcoma immunogenomic landscape, the TCR sequencing results were combined with transcriptome, protein array and immunostaining data. In the overall cohort, around 60% of patients were male, and 70% to 85% had localized disease at diagnosis. The paper as a whole reports these results and caveats: Productive TCR clonality was found to be low overall, with an average of 0.09 and a maximum of 0.3, which suggested limited T-cell clonal expansion. Sample size was not determined by any statistical method, because osteosarcoma is rare and every possible sample was collected. Alongside the frozen tumor specimens, matched blood was collected from only a couple of patients. TCR productive clonality was greater in the immune-hot C3 cluster than in the cold C1 cluster, although TCR productive clonality remained low overall. In five cases a single hyperexpanded clone dominated the repertoire, and each of those five cases had fewer than 100 T-cell clonotypes. Rather than matched normal tissue, external data from normal skin and healthy peripheral blood provided the clonality benchmarks.

Recombination connected TRBV5-5 to TRBJ2-7; 7 bases in the junction line up with TRBD2. Sequenced material: osteosarcoma tumor tissue from the lung. The receptor was derived from a human donor with osteosarcoma. CDR3 reads: CASSAATSYSYEQYF. The nucleotide sequence reads as follows: TGTGCCAGCAGCGCAGCGACTAGCTATTCCTACGAGCAGTACTTC. Reference TRBV5-5 and TRBJ2-7 proteins supply the regions before and after the CDR3; the full variable domain is: DAGVTQSPTHLIKTRGQQVTLRCSPISGHKSVSWYQQVLGQGPQFIFQYYEKEERGRGNFPDRFSARQFPNYSSELNVNALLLGDSALYLCASSAATSYSYEQYFGPGTRLTVT.